Only one count was recorded for the clone carrying this T cell receptor beta chain. Its antigen is unknown. This record comes from a study of T cells in Graves' hyperthyroidism and ophthalmopathy. V trimming: 5 bases; J trimming: 3 bases; junction bases outside the gene matches: 3. The CDR3 extends over 13 amino acids. Germline-derived CDR1 and CDR2 are SGHNT and YENEEA. Study outcomes and limitations: Most thyroid clonotypes expanded above 0.001 were also detected in blood. From stable hyperthyroidism, ophthalmopathy was set apart by a 13 V-J model.

Authors of the study amplified TCR beta CDR3 regions from RNA transcripts. During a first-round RT-PCR of the TCR CDR3, the HTBI primer set was used. TCRdb called the multiplex PCR reads again in MiXCR, with one record for every CDR3 protein. The sample lists about 580,000 distinct CDR3 sequences; 40% to 55% were seen once. Uncontrolled infections, other autoimmune diseases, pregnancy or lactation led to exclusion of patients. Sequencing used peripheral blood or thyroid tissue (not recorded which). This sequence originates from a woman in her late teens or twenties with Graves' hyperthyroidism. This chain connects TRBV11-3 to TRBJ2-7, with 8 bases lining up with TRBD1. CDR3 region: CASSTGGNYEQYF. The CDR3 DNA reads as TGTGCCAGCAGCACAGGGGGGAACTACGAGCAGTACTTC.